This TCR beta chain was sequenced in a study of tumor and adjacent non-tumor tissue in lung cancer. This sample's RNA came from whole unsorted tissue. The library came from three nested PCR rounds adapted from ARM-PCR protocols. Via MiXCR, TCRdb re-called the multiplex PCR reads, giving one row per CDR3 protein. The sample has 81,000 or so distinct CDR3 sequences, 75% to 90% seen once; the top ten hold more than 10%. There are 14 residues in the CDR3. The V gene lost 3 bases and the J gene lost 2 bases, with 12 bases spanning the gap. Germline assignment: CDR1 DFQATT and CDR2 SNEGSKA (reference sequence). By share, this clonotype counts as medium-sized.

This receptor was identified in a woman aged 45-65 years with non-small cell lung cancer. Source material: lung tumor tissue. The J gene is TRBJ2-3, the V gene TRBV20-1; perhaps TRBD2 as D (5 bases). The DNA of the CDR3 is TGCAGTGCTAGGAGAGCGGAGAACACAGATACGCAGTATTTT. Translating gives CSARRAENTDTQYF.